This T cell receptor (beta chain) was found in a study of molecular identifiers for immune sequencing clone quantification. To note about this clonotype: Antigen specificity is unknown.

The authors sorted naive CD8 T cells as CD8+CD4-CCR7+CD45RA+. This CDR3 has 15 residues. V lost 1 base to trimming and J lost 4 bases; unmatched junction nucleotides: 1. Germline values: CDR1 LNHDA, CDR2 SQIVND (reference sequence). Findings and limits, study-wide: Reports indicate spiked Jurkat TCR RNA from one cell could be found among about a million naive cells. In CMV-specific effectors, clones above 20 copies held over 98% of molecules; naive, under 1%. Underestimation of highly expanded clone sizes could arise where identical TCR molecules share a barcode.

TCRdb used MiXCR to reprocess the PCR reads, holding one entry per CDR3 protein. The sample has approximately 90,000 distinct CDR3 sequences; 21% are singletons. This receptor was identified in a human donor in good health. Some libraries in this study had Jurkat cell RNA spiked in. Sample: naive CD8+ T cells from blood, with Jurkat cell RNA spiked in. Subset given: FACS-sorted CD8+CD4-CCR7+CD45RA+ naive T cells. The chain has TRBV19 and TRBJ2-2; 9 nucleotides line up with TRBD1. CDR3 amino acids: CASSIGTGATGELFF. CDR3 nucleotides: TGTGCCAGTAGTATAGGGACAGGGGCCACCGGGGAGCTGTTTTTT.